This entry describes one T cell receptor beta chain. The rectum was sampled with one to two pinch biopsies at colonoscopy. The data belong to a study of pediatric ulcerative colitis. Profiling relied on immunoSEQ multiplex PCR, and the TCRdb table lists in-frame clones only, not all of them. The sample lists 30,000 to 35,000 clones, about 81% occurring once. Germline-derived CDR1 and CDR2 are MNHEY and SVGAGI. This CDR3 region has 15 residues. The V segment lost 4 bases and the J segment 9 bases; nucleotides outside the gene matches: 8. The specimen sequenced was gut tissue. This sequence joins TRBV6-5 and TRBJ1-6; 8 bases are shared with TRBD1. The sequence was collected from a boy between 10 and 17 years old with mild ulcerative colitis. The CDR3 sequence: CASSLDRVRGSPLHF. For the CDR3, the DNA is TGTGCCAGCAGTTTGGACAGGGTCCGGGGTTCACCCCTCCACTTT.